This T cell receptor (beta chain) was found in a study of graft-versus-host responses after intestinal transplantation. Looking at the study overall: Grafts were multivisceral, liver-intestinal, or isolated intestinal. Tacrolimus plus steroids were given to all recipients for approximately three years, preceded by anti-thymocyte globulin induction.

The germline gives CDR1 SGHAT, CDR2 FQNNGV. The CDR3 length is 12 residues. Deletions cut 3 bases from V and 12 bases from J, with 12 bases between. Sequenced by immunoSEQ multiplex PCR; TCRdb stores in-frame clones only, minus some. The data hold around 18,000 clones, with roughly 94% observed a single time. This receptor was identified in a human patient who received an intestinal transplant, so some T cells may come from the graft donor. This sequence joins TRBV11-2 and TRBJ2-1; perhaps TRBD1 as D (5 bases). Sequenced material: PBMCs, taken 23 days after intestinal transplant. CDR3 bases: TGTGCCAGCAGCTTTGGCAGGGAACGGCAGTTCTTC. It codes for CASSFGRERQFF.